Below, 29 T cell receptor beta chains from the same sample are listed, as sequenced in a study of cytomegalovirus exposure and HLA in healthy donors. Vbeta (60) and Jbeta (13) primers were used in the PCR. The repertoire was sequenced with immunoSEQ multiplex PCR; TCRdb's copy has only in-frame clones and lacks some. The sample includes approximately 150,000 clones, around 80% of them seen just once. The sequenced sample consisted of PBMCs. The receptors come from a woman between 40 and 50 years old in good health and CMV-seronegative.

This chain uses TRBV5-1 with TRBJ1-2; maybe TRBD1 (6 bases). CDR1 is SGHRS, CDR2 YFSETQ, per germline. The CDR3 is 15 residues long. V lost 4 bases and J 2 bases, leaving 15 bases between the germline ends. CDR3: CASSPEGGRNYGYTF. The DNA for the CDR3 is TGCGCCAGCAGCCCGGAGGGGGGGCGCAACTATGGCTACACCTTC.

The chain combines TRBV25-1 with TRBJ2-1, with D tentatively TRBD2 (7 bases). Trimming removed 2 bases from V and 8 bases from J, with 22 bases in between. Looked up from germline, CDR1 is MGHDK and CDR2 is SYGVNS. The CDR3 runs 17 residues. The CDR3 DNA follows: TGTGCCAGCAGTGAACTCCGGAGGGGGGAGGGGACCGATGAGCAGTTCTTC. Its translation is CASSELRRGEGTDEQFF.

The chain is built from TRBV2 and TRBJ2-2; TRBD2 is a possible D gene (7 bases). Trimming pared 8 bases from V and 7 bases from J, leaving 14 bases between. Germline CDR1 reads SNHLY; CDR2 reads FYNNEI. The CDR3 length is 13 residues. The DNA of the CDR3 is TGTGCCAGCGAGGCAGGGGAGGGCGGGGAGCTGTTTTTT. Amino acid sequence: CASEAGEGGELFF.

This chain's CDR3 is CASNRGRLNEQFF. The CDR3 DNA follows: TGTGCCAGTAACAGGGGGCGACTTAATGAGCAGTTCTTC. The chain links TRBV6-6 to TRBJ2-1; TRBD1 matches at 9 bases. Unmatched junction bases numbered 7, after V lost 9 bases and J lost 7 bases. The CDR3 extends over 13 amino acids. CDR1 and CDR2 from the germline V gene are MNHNY and SVGAGI (reference sequence).

This clone was detected a few times. The genes are TRBV6-5 and TRBJ1-1; D is possibly TRBD1 (5 bases). Germline V gene data show CDR1 as MNHEY and CDR2 as SVGAGI. This CDR3 comprises 16 residues. Trimming stripped 0 bases from V and 3 bases from J, with 14 bases between. The CDR3 DNA follows: TGTGCCAGCAGTTACTCGGGGCCTCCACGGGACACTGAAGCTTTCTTT. It specifies CASSYSGPPRDTEAFF.

V usage is TRBV6-5 and J usage is TRBJ1-5, with 7 bases matching TRBD1. Germline V lookup: CDR1 MNHEY, CDR2 SVGAGI. V dropped 6 bases and J dropped 1; count of bases not matched to a gene: 6. The CDR3 spans 15 residues. CDR3 in DNA: TGTGCCAGCAGGCCCACAGGGGACAGCAATCAGCCCCAGCATTTT. Translation: CASRPTGDSNQPQHF.

The rearrangement uses TRBV10-3 and TRBJ2-3; 16 bases agree with TRBD2. Germline CDR1 reads ENHRY; CDR2 reads SYGVKD. The length of the CDR3 is 18 residues. V trimming: 4 bases; J trimming: 3 bases; junction bases outside the gene matches: 7. The CDR3 coding sequence is TGTGCCATCAGTGGTGGGACTAGCGGGAGGGCGAAGACAGATACGCAGTATTTT. Encoded protein: CAISGGTSGRAKTDTQYF.

The CDR3 loop is CASSPGTPYEKLFF. The CDR3 region has the DNA TGTGCCAGCAGTCCCGGGACACCTTATGAAAAACTGTTTTTT. The chain links TRBV5-6 to TRBJ1-4, with D possibly TRBD1 on 6 matching bases. The germline V gene encodes CDR1 SGHDT and CDR2 YYEEEE. V lost 5 bases, J lost 6 bases, and 14 bases lay in between. CDR3 length: 14 amino acids.

The rearrangement joins TRBV9 to TRBJ2-7; D possibly corresponds to TRBD2 (5 bases). CDR1 is SGDLS, CDR2 YYNGEE, per germline. V gave up 4 bases and J gave up 6 bases, with 23 bases separating them. This CDR3 is 16 amino acids long. The CDR3 DNA is TGTGCCAGCAGCCGAGACGAGAGTATGAGGGTTGGCGAGCAGTACTTC. This codes for CASSRDESMRVGEQYF.

The chain employs TRBV15 and TRBJ2-7; D gene uncertain. Looked up from germline, CDR1 is LNHNV and CDR2 is YYDKDF (reference sequence). V was trimmed by 0 bases and J by 7 bases, leaving 13 bases between them. This CDR3 spans 14 amino acids. The CDR3 reads CATSRETEKAEQYF. CDR3 bases: TGTGCCACCAGCAGAGAAACAGAGAAGGCGGAGCAGTACTTC.

The chain has TRBV2 and TRBJ1-5, with 9 bases that match TRBD1. J was trimmed by 4 bases and V by 6 bases; bases with no gene match: 10. Germline CDR1 and CDR2: SNHLY and FYNNEI. The CDR3 runs 16 residues. The CDR3 DNA reads as TGTGCCAGCAGCGGGGTCACAGGGGGCGGAAATCAGCCCCAGCATTTT. The encoded protein is CASSGVTGGGNQPQHF.

This rearrangement joins TRBV19 to TRBJ2-2, with D tentatively TRBD2 (5 bases). The CDR3 has 16 residues. The V end lost 0 bases, the J end lost 0 bases, and 8 bases lay between the germline ends. Germline V lookup: CDR1 LNHDA, CDR2 SQIVND (reference sequence). CDR3 loop: CASSIEGRANTGELFF. DNA of the CDR3: TGTGCCAGTAGTATAGAAGGGAGAGCGAACACCGGGGAGCTGTTTTTT. Looking up the rest from reference TRBV19 and TRBJ2-2 gives the full variable domain: DGGITQSPKYLFRKEGQNVTLSCEQNLNHDAMYWYRQDPGQGLRLIYYSQIVNDFQKGDIAEGYSVSREKKESFPLTVTSAQKNPTAFYLCASSIEGRANTGELFFGEGSRLTVL.

This clone was detected only once. The genes are TRBV7-9 and TRBJ1-1, with D possibly TRBD1 on 6 matching bases. The V end was cut by 10 bases, the J end by 6 bases, with 27 bases between. The CDR3 sequence is 16 residues long. CDR1 and CDR2 (germline): SEHNR, FQNEAQ (reference sequence). The CDR3 protein is CATQKPKEGVLAEAFF. The DNA for the CDR3 is TGTGCCACTCAAAAACCGAAAGAGGGGGTACTCGCTGAAGCTTTCTTT.

The genes are TRBV28 and TRBJ2-7, with TRBD2 matching 9 bases. This CDR3 is 17 amino acids long. CDR1 is MDHEN and CDR2 is SYDVKM in the germline V gene. The junction had 13 bases not matched to a gene; V was cut back by 4 bases and J by 3 bases. CDR3 sequence: CASSSPSGIPRGYEQYF. The CDR3 DNA reads as TGTGCCAGCAGTTCCCCTAGCGGGATCCCTAGGGGCTACGAGCAGTACTTC.

The chain has TRBV15 and TRBJ1-1, with D unclear. CDR3 length equals 13 residues. Germline assignment: CDR1 LNHNV and CDR2 YYDKDF (reference sequence). V lost 10 bases to trimming and J lost 0 bases, with 12 bases between them. The CDR3 loop reads CAIRDGMNTEAFF. The DNA of the CDR3 is TGTGCCATCCGGGATGGCATGAACACTGAAGCTTTCTTT.

CDR3 loop: CASSHTGTGGTDTQYF. CDR3 in DNA: TGTGCCAGCAGTCATACCGGGACAGGGGGCACAGATACGCAGTATTTT. The V and J genes are TRBV5-8 and TRBJ2-3; 10 nucleotides agree with TRBD1. In germline, CDR1 is SGHTS, CDR2 YDEGEE. The CDR3 covers 16 residues. With V trimmed by 5 bases and J by 1 base, 7 bases remained unmatched.

The chain links TRBV11-2 to TRBJ2-1; a possible D gene is TRBD2 (5 bases). The V gene lost 0 bases and the J gene lost 5 bases, with 14 bases spanning the gap. The CDR3 spans 16 residues. Germline CDR1 reads SGHAT; CDR2 reads FQNNGV. As DNA, the CDR3 is TGTGCCAGCAGCTTAGATTTACTAGGCCCCAACAATGAGCAGTTCTTC. This gives the protein CASSLDLLGPNNEQFF. Looking up the rest from reference TRBV11-2 and TRBJ2-1 gives the full variable domain: EAGVAQSPRYKIIEKRQSVAFWCNPISGHATLYWYQQILGQGPKLLIQFQNNGVVDDSQLPKDRFSAERLKGVDSTLKIQPAKLEDSAVYLCASSLDLLGPNNEQFFGPGTRLTVL.

The chain employs TRBV10-1 and TRBJ2-7, with 9 bases lining up with TRBD2. This CDR3 has 15 amino acids. Germline trimming cut 8 bases from V and 2 bases from J; bases unmatched to any gene: 10. Germline assignment: CDR1 WNHNN and CDR2 SYGVQD (reference sequence). CDR3 amino acids: CASPLTSGLTYEQYF. CDR3 DNA sequence: TGCGCCAGCCCCCTGACTAGCGGCTTAACCTACGAGCAGTACTTC.

This chain uses TRBV10-3 with TRBJ2-5, with D possibly TRBD1 on 5 matching bases. V shed 5 bases and J shed 4 bases, with 17 bases lying between them. The germline CDR1 and CDR2 sequences are ENHRY and SYGVKD. The CDR3 spans 15 residues. The CDR3 DNA is TGTGCCATCAGTCGTAGGACAAGGACGGTAGAGACCCAGTACTTC. Amino acids: CAISRRTRTVETQYF.

This rearrangement joins TRBV5-1 to TRBJ2-3, with D possibly TRBD1 on 6 matching bases. Trimming shortened V by 2 bases and J by 2 bases, and 12 bases separated the two germline ends. Germline V gene lookup returns CDR1 SGHRS and CDR2 YFSETQ. This CDR3 is built from 15 residues. This CDR3 reads CASSFGRGTTDTQYF. The CDR3 bases are TGCGCCAGCAGCTTCGGCAGGGGAACCACAGATACGCAGTATTTT.

This clone was counted between two and nine times. The chain combines TRBV5-6 with TRBJ2-5, with D maybe TRBD1 (6 bases). Trimming took 0 bases from V and 4 from J, leaving 7 bases between them. Germline lookup yields CDR1 SGHDT and CDR2 YYEEEE. The CDR3 consists of 13 residues. The CDR3 sequence: CASSLDRAETQYF. As DNA, the CDR3 is TGTGCCAGCAGCTTGGACAGGGCAGAGACCCAGTACTTC.

The genes are TRBV5-4 and TRBJ2-3; 8 bases line up with TRBD1. Unmatched junction bases numbered 2, after V lost 4 bases and J lost 1 base. The CDR3 covers 14 residues. CDR1 and CDR2 from the germline V gene are SGHNT and YYREEE (reference sequence). As DNA, the CDR3 is TGTGCCAGCAGCCAGGACAGGGGCACAGATACGCAGTATTTT. It translates to CASSQDRGTDTQYF.

The chain combines TRBV11-3 with TRBJ2-2; 8 bases map to TRBD1. Germline V lookup: CDR1 SGHNT, CDR2 YENEEA. Trimming at V came to 5 bases and at J to 5 bases, leaving 10 bases not matched to a gene. This CDR3 is built from 16 residues. CDR3 DNA sequence: TGTGCCAGCAGCACCCCCAGGGGGCGCGCGACCGGGGAGCTGTTTTTT. The encoded protein is CASSTPRGRATGELFF.

The chain employs TRBV6-1 and TRBJ2-5, with 8 bases that match TRBD1. V trimming: 4 bases; J trimming: 4 bases; junction bases outside the gene matches: 5. Germline assignment: CDR1 MNHNS and CDR2 SASEGT. The CDR3 sequence is 14 residues long. The CDR3: CASSVGGTGETQYF. The CDR3 nucleotides read TGTGCCAGCAGTGTGGGCGGGACAGGAGAGACCCAGTACTTC.

This clone has a single count. The same CDR3 can be traced to other DNA sequences in this sample. V and J are TRBV19 and TRBJ1-1; D gene unclear. Trimming removed 0 bases at V and 5 bases at J, with 7 bases between. The germline CDR1 and CDR2 sequences are LNHDA and SQIVND (reference sequence). CDR3 size: 13 residues. In DNA form, the CDR3 reads TGTGCCAGTAGTATAGAGGGAGGGACTGAAGCTTTCTTT. Amino acids: CASSIEGGTEAFF.

This clone was observed once. The chain couples TRBV15 to TRBJ1-2; 9 nucleotides match TRBD1. There are 20 residues in the CDR3. Germline V gene lookup returns CDR1 LNHNV and CDR2 YYDKDF (reference sequence). The ends lost 0 bases at V and 1 base at J; junction bases unmatched: 15. The CDR3 sequence: CATSRDPWTGEGRGNYGYTF. The CDR3 DNA reads TGTGCCACCAGCAGAGATCCCTGGACAGGGGAAGGGAGAGGTAACTATGGCTACACCTTC.

This clone was seen only a few times. V gene TRBV18 combines with J gene TRBJ1-2, with TRBD1 identical over 9 bases. The CDR3 is 15 amino acids. The germline V gene encodes CDR1 KGHSH and CDR2 LQKENI. Trimming removed 2 bases from V and 4 bases from J; junction bases left unmatched: 5. CDR3 bases: TGTGCCAGCTCACCAGTCGGGACAGGGCTCTATGGCTACACCTTC. Residues: CASSPVGTGLYGYTF.

The J gene is TRBJ1-1, the V gene TRBV28; no reliable D call. V was shortened by 8 bases and J by 6 bases, with 19 bases between the two germline ends. Germline CDR1 reads MDHEN; CDR2 reads SYDVKM. CDR3 size: 14 residues. The chain's CDR3 is CASELVPRASEAFF. In DNA form, the CDR3 reads TGTGCCAGCGAATTGGTTCCCCGCGCCTCTGAAGCTTTCTTT.

In DNA, the CDR3 is TGTGCCTGGAGTGCCGAGAGTTATGGCTACACCTTC. This sequence encodes CAWSAESYGYTF. The chain is built from TRBV30 and TRBJ1-2; D gene unclear. From germline, CDR1 is GTSNPN and CDR2 SVGIG (reference sequence). The CDR3 runs 12 residues. V was cut by 1 base and J by 5 bases, with 8 bases left in between.